This T cell receptor beta chain was identified in a study of blood T cell repertoires in COVID-19. On the study more broadly: The study drew acute and convalescent COVID-19 samples from the United States, Italy and Spain. T cells, B-cell-depleted T cells, or PBMCs supplied cDNA or gDNA.

Participants were aged about 18 to 100 years from 20 to 30 US areas. Original processing methods: Quantification of nucleated cells was approximated via reference gene primer amplification. Sequencing used immunoSEQ multiplex PCR; TCRdb keeps in-frame clones, though not all of them. The V and J calls and clone size come from that table; D and trimming were worked out from the DNA. Of 220,000 or so clones listed, roughly 80% are singletons. The CDR3 spans 16 residues. V lost 0 bases to trimming and J lost 7 bases; unmatched junction nucleotides: 10. The germline V gene encodes CDR1 SGHRS and CDR2 YFSETQ.

The receptor was derived from a woman aged 40 to 50 with acute COVID-19. Sequencing used PBMCs or T cells enriched from blood (not recorded which). The rearrangement uses TRBV5-1 and TRBJ1-2, with 9 nucleotides matching TRBD1. CDR3 protein: CASSLEPGQGSSGYTF. As DNA, the CDR3 is TGCGCCAGCAGCTTGGAACCGGGACAGGGTTCGAGTGGCTACACCTTC. Drawing the rest from reference TRBV5-1 and TRBJ1-2, the complete variable domain is KAGVTQTPRYLIKTRGQQVTLSCSPISGHRSVSWYQQTPGQGLQFLFEYFSETQRNKGNFPGRFSGRQFSNSRSEMNVSTLELGDSALYLCASSLEPGQGSSGYTFGSGTRLTVV.